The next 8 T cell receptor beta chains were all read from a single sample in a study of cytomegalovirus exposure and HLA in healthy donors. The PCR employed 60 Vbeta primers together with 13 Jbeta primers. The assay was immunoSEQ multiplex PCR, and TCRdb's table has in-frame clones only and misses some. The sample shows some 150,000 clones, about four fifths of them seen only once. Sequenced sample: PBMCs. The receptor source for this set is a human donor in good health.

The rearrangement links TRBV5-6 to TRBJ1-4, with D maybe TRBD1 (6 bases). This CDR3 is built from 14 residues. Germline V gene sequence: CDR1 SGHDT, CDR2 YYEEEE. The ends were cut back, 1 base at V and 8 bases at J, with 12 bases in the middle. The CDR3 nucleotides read TGTGCCAGCAGCTTGACAGGGATGCAAGAAAAACTGTTTTTT. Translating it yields CASSLTGMQEKLFF.

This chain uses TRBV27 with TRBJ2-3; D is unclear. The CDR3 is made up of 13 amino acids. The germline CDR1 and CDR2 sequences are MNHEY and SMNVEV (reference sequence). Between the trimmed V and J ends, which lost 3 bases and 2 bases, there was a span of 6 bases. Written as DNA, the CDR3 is TGTGCCAGCAGTTTCTTAGACACAGATACGCAGTATTTT. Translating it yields CASSFLDTDTQYF.

In DNA form, the CDR3 reads TGTGCCTTCAAGGTGGGACTTACGCATGGAATAGCCAAAAACATTCAGTACTTC. Encoded protein: CAFKVGLTHGIAKNIQYF. The chain carries TRBV30 and TRBJ2-4; D possibly corresponds to TRBD2 (6 bases). Germline loops: CDR1 GTSNPN, CDR2 SVGIG (reference sequence). The germline V and J ends were trimmed by 7 bases and 0 bases, with 25 bases remaining between them. This CDR3 comprises 18 residues.

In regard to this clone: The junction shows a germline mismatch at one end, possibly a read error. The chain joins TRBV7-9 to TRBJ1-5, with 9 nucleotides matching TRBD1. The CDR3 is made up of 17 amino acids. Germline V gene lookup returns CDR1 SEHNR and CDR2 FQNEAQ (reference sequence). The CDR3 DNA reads TGTTCCAGCAGCTTATTTACAGGGGGCTATAGCAATCAGCCCCAGCATTTT. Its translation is CSSSLFTGGYSNQPQHF.

The CDR3 DNA follows: TGTGCCAGCAGTTACTTTTCTGCGGGAGGCACAGATACGCAGTATTTT. Its translation is CASSYFSAGGTDTQYF. The gene calls are TRBV6-5 and TRBJ2-3, with TRBD2 identical over 7 bases. Germline values: CDR1 MNHEY, CDR2 SVGAGI. After removal of 1 base from V and 1 base from J, the junction contained 5 bases not matched to a gene. This CDR3 has 16 residues.

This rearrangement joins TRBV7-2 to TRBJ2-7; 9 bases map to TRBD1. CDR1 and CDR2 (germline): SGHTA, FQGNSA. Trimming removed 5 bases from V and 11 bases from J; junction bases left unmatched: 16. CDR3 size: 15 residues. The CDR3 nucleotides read TGTGCCAGCAGCCCATCCGGGGACAGGGCCCCCAAGGAGTACTTC. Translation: CASSPSGDRAPKEYF.

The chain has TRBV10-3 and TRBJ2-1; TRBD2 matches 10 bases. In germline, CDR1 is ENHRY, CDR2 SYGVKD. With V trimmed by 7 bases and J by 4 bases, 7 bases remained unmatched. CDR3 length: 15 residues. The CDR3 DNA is TGTGCCATCAAGTACGAGCGGGAGGGTTACAATGAGCAGTTCTTC. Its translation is CAIKYEREGYNEQFF.

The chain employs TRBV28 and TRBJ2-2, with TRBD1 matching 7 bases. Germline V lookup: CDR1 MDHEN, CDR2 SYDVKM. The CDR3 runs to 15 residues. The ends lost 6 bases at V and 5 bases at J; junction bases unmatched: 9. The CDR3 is CASSLTGALTGELFF. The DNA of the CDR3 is TGTGCCAGCAGCCTAACAGGGGCCCTTACCGGGGAGCTGTTTTTT.